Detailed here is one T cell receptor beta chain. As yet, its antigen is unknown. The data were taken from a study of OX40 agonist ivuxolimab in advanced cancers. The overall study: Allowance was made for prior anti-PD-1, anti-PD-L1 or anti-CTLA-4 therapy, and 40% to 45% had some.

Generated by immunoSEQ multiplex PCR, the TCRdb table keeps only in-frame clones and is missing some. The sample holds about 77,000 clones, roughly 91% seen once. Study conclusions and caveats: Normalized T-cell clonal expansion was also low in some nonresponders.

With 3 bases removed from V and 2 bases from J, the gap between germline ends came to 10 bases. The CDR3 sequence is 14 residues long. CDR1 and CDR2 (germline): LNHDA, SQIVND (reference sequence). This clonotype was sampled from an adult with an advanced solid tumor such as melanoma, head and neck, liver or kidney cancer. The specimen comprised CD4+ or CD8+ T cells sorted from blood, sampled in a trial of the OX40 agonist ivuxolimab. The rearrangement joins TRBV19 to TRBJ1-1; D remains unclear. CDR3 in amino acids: CASSISYRNTEAFF. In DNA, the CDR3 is TGTGCCAGTAGTATTTCGTACAGAAACACTGAAGCTTTCTTT.